This T cell receptor beta chain was identified in a study of cytomegalovirus exposure and HLA in healthy donors. Both 60 Vbeta primers and 13 Jbeta primers went into the PCR. Produced via immunoSEQ multiplex PCR; TCRdb's table is partial and in-frame only. The sample lists around 100,000 clones, 79% seen once, with just under 3% in the top ten. CDR1 and CDR2 (germline): SGDLS, YYNGEE. Trimming stripped 1 base from V and 0 bases from J, with 7 bases between. CDR3 size: 14 residues. The source of this sequence is a woman aged 18-35 years in good health and CMV-seropositive. The sequencing sample was made of PBMCs. The chain carries TRBV9 and TRBJ1-1, with D maybe TRBD1 (6 bases). The CDR3 reads CASSVSGVNTEAFF. CDR3 sequence (DNA): TGTGCCAGCAGCGTATCAGGGGTGAACACTGAAGCTTTCTTT.